This record looks at one T cell receptor (beta chain) sequence and its context. Its target is not known. Libraries were prepared by immunoSEQ multiplex PCR; TCRdb keeps only in-frame clonotypes and omits some of them. The table includes 100,000 to 150,000 clones, 90% detected once. This entry comes from a study of T cell responses to AZD1222 COVID-19 vaccine. Study in general: It was second doses at about 4 or about 12 weeks that were pooled. Study-wide findings and caveats: Among vaccine-associated CD4 TCRs, coverage spanned spike, with dominance at 160-218 and 743-854. In a largely white British group with more females than males, clonal diversity was possibly underestimated. Spike-specific TCR breadth and depth went up after people got two AZD1222 doses.

The CDR3 has 12 residues. The V and J ends lost 5 bases and 9 bases respectively, with 11 bases between them. Germline CDR1 is SGHAT and CDR2 is FQNNGV. The V call is TRBV11-2, the J call TRBJ2-4; maybe TRBD2 (5 bases). The TCR originated in an adult in good health. This sample comprised peripheral blood, obtained on day 0 of AZD1222 vaccination. In DNA form, the CDR3 reads TGTGCCAGCAGCCTGCCTGGAGGCATTCAGTACTTC. Protein: CASSLPGGIQYF.